One and the same sample provided the 21 T cell receptor beta chains below, sequenced in a study of blood T cell repertoires in COVID-19. Generated by immunoSEQ multiplex PCR, the TCRdb table keeps only in-frame clones and is missing some. Of 250,000 to 300,000 clones listed, 88% were seen once; the top ten hold 10% to 12%. Input material: peripheral blood. The receptors derive from a woman younger than 45 with COVID-19, enrolled during active disease.

This sequence joins TRBV6-5 and TRBJ2-7; a weak D match, TRBD1 (6 bases). The CDR3 extends over 13 amino acids. The V gene's germline CDR1 is MNHEY and CDR2 SVGAGI. V was clipped by 6 bases and J by 4 bases, with 13 bases between them. This chain's CDR3 is CASRLGAVYEQYF. CDR3 sequence (DNA): TGTGCCAGCAGGCTGGGGGCAGTGTACGAGCAGTACTTC.

The chain has TRBV14 and TRBJ2-5; possibly TRBD1 for D (5 bases). The CDR3 has 14 amino acids. The germline V and J ends were trimmed by 1 base and 9 bases, with 15 bases remaining between them. CDR1 and CDR2 from the germline V gene are SGHDN and FVKESK. This chain's CDR3 is CASSQGRNLRAQYF. The CDR3 DNA reads as TGTGCCAGCAGCCAAGGGCGTAACCTCAGGGCCCAGTACTTC.

V is TRBV28 and J is TRBJ1-6; D is perhaps TRBD1 (6 bases). There are 16 residues in the CDR3. Germline V gene data show CDR1 as MDHEN and CDR2 as SYDVKM. With 2 bases removed from V and 6 bases from J, the gap between germline ends came to 14 bases. The chain's CDR3 is CASSLRGAWANSPLHF. DNA for the CDR3: TGTGCCAGCAGTTTACGGGGGGCTTGGGCTAATTCACCCCTCCACTTT. Together with reference TRBV28 and TRBJ1-6, the CDR3 gives the full variable domain: DVKVTQSSRYLVKRTGEKVFLECVQDMDHENMFWYRQDPGLGLRLIYFSYDVKMKEKGDIPEGYSVSREKKERFSLILESASTNQTSMYLCASSLRGAWANSPLHFGNGTRLTVT.

V gene TRBV6-5 combines with J gene TRBJ2-3; 7 nucleotides match TRBD1. CDR3 length: 16 amino acids. V shed 0 bases, J shed 5 bases, and the junction held 8 bases outside the gene matches. From germline, CDR1 is MNHEY and CDR2 SVGAGI. This chain's CDR3 is CASSYSKRGLLDTQYF. In nucleotides, the CDR3 is TGTGCCAGCAGTTACTCGAAGAGGGGGCTCTTAGATACGCAGTATTTT.

CDR3 residues: CASSRGGDTEAFF. For the CDR3, the DNA is TGTGCCAGCAGCCGCGGAGGCGACACTGAAGCTTTCTTT. The chain carries TRBV6-2 or TRBV6-3 and TRBJ1-1; D remains ambiguous. This CDR3 is 13 amino acids long. The V gene's germline CDR1 is MNHEY and CDR2 SVGEGT. The germline V and J ends were trimmed by 6 bases and 3 bases, with 11 bases remaining between them.

This clone was detected a few times. The chain joins TRBV6-5 to TRBJ2-7, with a possible D match to TRBD2 (7 bases). V lost 5 bases and J lost 3, with 11 bases in between. The V gene's germline CDR1 is MNHEY and CDR2 SVGAGI. This CDR3 comprises 13 residues. The CDR3 DNA reads as TGTGCCAGCAGTACAGGGAGGGTCTACGAGCAGTACTTC. Its translation is CASSTGRVYEQYF.

The chain combines TRBV24-1 with TRBJ2-3, with 9 nucleotides matching TRBD2. The CDR3 has 15 amino acids. Germline V lookup: CDR1 KGHDR, CDR2 SFDVKD. Trimming removed 4 bases from V and 4 bases from J; junction bases left unmatched: 5. CDR3 amino acids: CATSEPGLASDTQYF. The DNA of the CDR3 is TGTGCCACCAGTGAACCGGGACTAGCCTCAGATACGCAGTATTTT.

This clone was detected only a few times. This chain uses TRBV18 with TRBJ1-4; D gene ambiguous. CDR3 length equals 13 residues. V was clipped by 6 bases and J by 4 bases, with 9 bases between them. The germline V gene encodes CDR1 KGHSH and CDR2 LQKENI. CDR3 in DNA: TGTGCCAGCTCCGGTTCGCATAATGAAAAACTGTTTTTT. It codes for CASSGSHNEKLFF. Together with reference TRBV18 and TRBJ1-4, the CDR3 gives the full variable domain: NAGVMQNPRHLVRRRGQEARLRCSPMKGHSHVYWYRQLPEEGLKFMVYLQKENIIDESGMPKERFSAEFPKEGPSILRIQQVVRGDSAAYFCASSGSHNEKLFFGSGTQLSVL.

This chain uses TRBV5-1 with TRBJ2-1; tentatively, D is TRBD2 (5 bases). Germline V gene sequence: CDR1 SGHRS, CDR2 YFSETQ. This CDR3 contains 15 residues. Trimming removed 6 bases from V and 2 bases from J, with 15 bases in between. CDR3: CASIFRPGTYNEQFF. The CDR3 DNA sequence: TGCGCCAGCATCTTCAGACCCGGGACCTACAATGAGCAGTTCTTC. Full variable domain (remainder filled in from reference TRBV5-1 and TRBJ2-1): KAGVTQTPRYLIKTRGQQVTLSCSPISGHRSVSWYQQTPGQGLQFLFEYFSETQRNKGNFPGRFSGRQFSNSRSEMNVSTLELGDSALYLCASIFRPGTYNEQFFGPGTRLTVL.

The J gene is TRBJ1-6, the V gene TRBV19, with TRBD1 identical over 9 bases. This CDR3 comprises 16 residues. CDR1 is LNHDA and CDR2 is SQIVND in the germline V gene (reference sequence). Trimming took 3 bases from V and 7 from J; bases not matched to a gene: 7. CDR3 DNA sequence: TGTGCCAGTAGTATGGCCGGGACAGGGCAGAATTCACCCCTCCACTTT. Translated: CASSMAGTGQNSPLHF.

CDR3 amino acids: CASSPHTGGKEKLFF. The CDR3 nucleotides are TGTGCCAGCAGCCCGCACACAGGGGGCAAGGAAAAACTGTTTTTT. V gene TRBV9 combines with J gene TRBJ1-4; 9 positions agree with TRBD1. With 4 bases clipped from V and 8 bases from J, the junction kept 9 bases outside the gene matches. CDR3 length: 15 amino acids. Germline V CDR1 and CDR2: SGDLS, YYNGEE.

Here the CDR3 reads CATRRDLRNGEQYF. The CDR3 coding sequence is TGTGCCACCCGCCGGGACTTAAGGAACGGCGAGCAGTACTTC. The chain combines TRBV28 with TRBJ2-7, with D possibly TRBD2 on 6 matching bases. Looked up from germline, CDR1 is MDHEN and CDR2 is SYDVKM. The germline V and J ends were trimmed by 10 bases and 6 bases, with 22 bases remaining between them. There are 14 residues in the CDR3.

The rearrangement uses TRBV5-6 and TRBJ2-1, with 12 nucleotides matching TRBD2. Germline V gene lookup returns CDR1 SGHDT and CDR2 YYEEEE. J was trimmed by 8 bases and V by 4 bases; bases with no gene match: 13. This CDR3 is built from 17 residues. As DNA, the CDR3 is TGTGCCAGCAGCGGCGCGACCCTAGCGGGAGGGCCCGATGAGCAGTTCTTC. It is translated as CASSGATLAGGPDEQFF.

This sequence joins TRBV6-5 and TRBJ1-6, with a weak D call TRBD1 (6 bases). Trimming stripped 4 bases from V and 6 bases from J, with 16 bases between. The CDR3 sequence is 16 residues long. The germline V gene encodes CDR1 MNHEY and CDR2 SVGAGI. CDR3 protein: CASSSRGGRANSPLHF. In DNA form, the CDR3 reads TGTGCCAGCAGTTCCCGCGGGGGCAGGGCTAATTCACCCCTCCACTTT.

This chain joins TRBV15 and TRBJ1-1, with 8 positions matching TRBD1. The CDR3 sequence is 19 residues long. V was pared by 9 bases and J by 1 base, with 22 bases of the junction left unmatched. Germline loops: CDR1 LNHNV, CDR2 YYDKDF (reference sequence). The CDR3: CATIPRGQDHKRGNTEAFF. CDR3 in DNA: TGTGCCACAATACCGCGGGGACAGGACCACAAAAGGGGGAACACTGAAGCTTTCTTT.

The chain has TRBV29-1 and TRBJ1-2; D is uncertain. V was clipped by 1 base and J by 6 bases, with 6 bases between them. The CDR3 has 11 residues. The germline CDR1 and CDR2 sequences are SQVTM and ANQGSEA. CDR3 region: CSVEVPDGYTF. Here the CDR3 DNA reads TGCAGCGTTGAAGTCCCGGATGGCTACACCTTC.

The chain recombines TRBV6-5 with TRBJ2-5, with 7 bases lining up with TRBD1. The trim removed 4 bases at V and 2 bases at J, leaving 4 bases unmatched. The germline gives CDR1 MNHEY, CDR2 SVGAGI. The CDR3 spans 14 residues. The CDR3 coding sequence is TGTGCCAGCAGTTTGGGACAGATACAAGAGACCCAGTACTTC. It specifies CASSLGQIQETQYF.

The chain carries TRBV28 and TRBJ1-3; 9 nucleotides align to TRBD1. The ends lost 7 bases at V and 8 bases at J; junction bases unmatched: 9. CDR1 is MDHEN and CDR2 is SYDVKM in the germline V gene. There are 14 residues in the CDR3. This chain's CDR3 is CASTQTQGAYTIYF. CDR3 sequence (DNA): TGTGCCAGCACTCAAACACAGGGGGCATACACCATATATTTT.

This chain links TRBV5-1 with TRBJ2-7; maybe TRBD1 (6 bases). Germline V lookup: CDR1 SGHRS, CDR2 YFSETQ. Trimming stripped 7 bases from V and 3 bases from J, with 14 bases between. This CDR3 has 13 residues. The CDR3 is CASGLQGHYEQYF. In DNA, the CDR3 is TGCGCCAGCGGGTTGCAGGGGCACTACGAGCAGTACTTC.

With regard to this clone: At one of its ends the junction is not consistent with the germline gene, which may arise from a read error. The rearrangement links TRBV7-7 to TRBJ2-3, with 7 bases lining up with TRBD1. This CDR3 is 15 amino acids long. Germline loops: CDR1 SSHAT, CDR2 FNYEAQ (reference sequence). CDR3 nucleotide sequence: TGTGCTAGCAGCTTTAGGGGGCGGCCCGGGGATACGCAGTATTTT. Protein product: CASSFRGRPGDTQYF.

V and J are TRBV11-2 and TRBJ2-7; D call uncertain. This CDR3 is 12 amino acids long. Trimming shortened V by 1 base and J by 4 bases, and 5 bases separated the two germline ends. Germline loops: CDR1 SGHAT, CDR2 FQNNGV. CDR3 loop: CASSLARYEQYF. The CDR3 nucleotides read TGTGCCAGCAGCTTAGCTAGGTACGAGCAGTACTTC.